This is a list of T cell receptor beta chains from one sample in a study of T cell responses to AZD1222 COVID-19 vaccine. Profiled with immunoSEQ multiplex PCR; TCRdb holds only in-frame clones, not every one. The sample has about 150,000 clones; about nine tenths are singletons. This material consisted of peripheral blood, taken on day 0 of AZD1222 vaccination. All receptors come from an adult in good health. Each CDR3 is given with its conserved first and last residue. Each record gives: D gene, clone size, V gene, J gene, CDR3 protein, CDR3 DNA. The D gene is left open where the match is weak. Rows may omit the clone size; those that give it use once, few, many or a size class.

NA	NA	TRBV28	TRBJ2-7	CASSLLSYEQYF	TGTGCCAGCAGTTTATTGAGCTACGAGCAGTACTTC
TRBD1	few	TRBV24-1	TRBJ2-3	CATSATTGVKDTQYF	TGTGCCACCAGTGCAACTACAGGGGTCAAAGATACGCAGTATTTT
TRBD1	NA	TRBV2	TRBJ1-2	CASLRQGAGDGYTF	TGTGCCAGCCTCCGACAGGGGGCGGGGGATGGCTACACCTTC
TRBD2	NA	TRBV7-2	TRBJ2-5	CASSPGGGLEETQYF	TGTGCCAGCAGCCCCGGGGGGGGGTTGGAAGAGACCCAGTACTTC
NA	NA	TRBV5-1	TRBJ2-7	CASSRAGSYEQYF	TGCGCCAGCTCGAGGGCGGGATCCTACGAGCAGTACTTC
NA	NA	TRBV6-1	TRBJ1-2	CASSERQVIGYTF	TGTGCCAGCAGTGAACGGCAGGTTATCGGCTACACCTTC
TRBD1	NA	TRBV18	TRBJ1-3	CASSPSGTGGSSGNTIYF	TGTGCCAGCTCACCCTCCGGGACAGGGGGTAGCTCTGGAAACACCATATATTTT
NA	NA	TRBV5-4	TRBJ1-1	CASSLRRENTEAFF	TGTGCCAGCAGCTTGCGGCGGGAGAACACTGAAGCTTTCTTT
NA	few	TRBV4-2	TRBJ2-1	CASSREYRTATIYNEQFF	TGTGCCAGCAGCCGAGAATACCGGACAGCTACTATCTACAATGAGCAGTTCTTC
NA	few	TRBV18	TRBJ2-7	CASSPPGGESYEQYF	TGTGCCAGCTCACCACCCGGGGGTGAGTCCTACGAGCAGTACTTC
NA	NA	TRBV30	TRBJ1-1	CAWTKGWGTEAFF	TGTGCCTGGACCAAGGGGTGGGGCACTGAAGCTTTCTTT
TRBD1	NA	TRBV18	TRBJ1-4	CASSPLGQGDEKLFF	TGTGCCAGCTCACCCCTGGGACAGGGAGATGAAAAACTGTTTTTT
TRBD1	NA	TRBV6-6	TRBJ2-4	CASSQDGRQGIQYF	TGTGCCAGCAGTCAGGACGGGCGACAGGGCATTCAGTACTTC
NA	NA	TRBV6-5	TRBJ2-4	CASSYGGAVAKNIQYF	TGTGCCAGCAGTTATGGGGGGGCGGTAGCCAAAAACATTCAGTACTTC
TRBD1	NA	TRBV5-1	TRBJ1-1	CASSTQGAAEAFF	TGCGCCAGCAGCACCCAGGGGGCGGCTGAAGCTTTCTTT
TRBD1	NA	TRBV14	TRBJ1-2	CASSQVGTGYGYTF	TGTGCCAGCAGCCAAGTCGGGACAGGCTATGGCTACACCTTC
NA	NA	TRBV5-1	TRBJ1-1	CASSLDGQRNTEAFF	TGCGCCAGCAGCTTGGACGGACAGCGGAACACTGAAGCTTTCTTT
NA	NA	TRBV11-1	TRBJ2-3	CASSLRGDRRTDTQYF	TGTGCCAGCAGCTTAAGGGGGGACAGACGCACAGATACGCAGTATTTT
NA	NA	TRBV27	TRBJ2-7	CASSVRGRGVPSYEQYF	TGTGCCAGCAGTGTAAGGGGTAGGGGGGTCCCATCCTACGAGCAGTACTTC
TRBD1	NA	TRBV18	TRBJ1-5	CASSPVGTVDQPQHF	TGTGCCAGCTCACCAGTCGGGACAGTCGATCAGCCCCAGCATTTT